These T cell receptor beta chains were read from a single sample in a study of lymphopenia after photon versus proton radiotherapy. Some clones are missing from TCRdb's copy, which holds only in-frame ones; the method was immunoSEQ multiplex PCR. The data show about 24,000 clones, 75% to 90% seen once. Sequenced material: peripheral blood, taken from a patient treated with photon-based radiotherapy. The source is a man aged 60 to 69 with pancreatic cancer. Each CDR3 is given with its conserved first and last residue. Fields, in order: V gene, CDR3 protein.

V: TRBV5-1; CDR3: CASSALRDRALRGNTEAFF
V: TRBV6-4; CDR3: CASSDGAGVADTQYF
V: TRBV15; CDR3: CATSREPQHEQYF
V: TRBV2; CDR3: CASSEIAGEQFF
V: TRBV19; CDR3: CASTSFLGGNQPQHF
V: TRBV4-3; CDR3: CASSQGVTGAYNEQFF
V: TRBV5-4; CDR3: CASSFQRGGLFF
V: TRBV7-2; CDR3: CASSLGGQPQHF
V: TRBV28; CDR3: CASSLWQGRTEAFF
V: TRBV14; CDR3: CASSSGSSYNSPLHF
V: TRBV5-8; CDR3: CASSLAPSSTDTQYF
V: TRBV27; CDR3: CASITYNEQFF
V: TRBV6-4; CDR3: CASSIGTTRGVNTEAFF
V: TRBV10-3; CDR3: CAISNREENYGYTF
V: TRBV9; CDR3: CASSVGSTGNNSPLHF
V: TRBV19; CDR3: CASSMGTRSTDTQYF
V: TRBV7-3; CDR3: CASSEGGLNTEAFF
V: TRBV2; CDR3: CASSLDSSTDTQYF
V: TRBV6-1; CDR3: CASGESLNTEAFF
V: TRBV2; CDR3: CASSDRSFTGELFF
V: TRBV13; CDR3: CASSSRRRRGQFYGYTF
V: TRBV19; CDR3: CASGDRAALGNEQFF
V: TRBV7-9; CDR3: CASSPQWAGNTIYF
V: TRBV5-1; CDR3: CASSLEDRDDTQYF
V: TRBV7-9; CDR3: CASTLNRNTIYF
V: TRBV2; CDR3: CASSPDRIYTNTGELFF
V: TRBV27; CDR3: CASSLATTYGYTF
V: TRBV4-1; CDR3: CASSQGYYEQYF
V: TRBV7-2; CDR3: CASSLQLYYGYTF
V: TRBV7-2; CDR3: CASSLGDKTQPQHF
V: TRBV7-8; CDR3: CASSQSGGNTEAFF